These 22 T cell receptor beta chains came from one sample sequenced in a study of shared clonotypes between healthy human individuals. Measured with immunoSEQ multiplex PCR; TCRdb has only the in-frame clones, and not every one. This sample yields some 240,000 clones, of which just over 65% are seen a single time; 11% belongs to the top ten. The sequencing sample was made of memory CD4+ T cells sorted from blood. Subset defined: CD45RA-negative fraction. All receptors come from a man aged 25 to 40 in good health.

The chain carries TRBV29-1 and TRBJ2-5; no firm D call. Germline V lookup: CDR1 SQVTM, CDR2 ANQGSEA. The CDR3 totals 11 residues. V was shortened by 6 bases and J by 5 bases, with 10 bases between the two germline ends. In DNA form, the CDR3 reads TGCAGCGTCCAGAGTATGGAGACCCAGTACTTC. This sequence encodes CSVQSMETQYF.

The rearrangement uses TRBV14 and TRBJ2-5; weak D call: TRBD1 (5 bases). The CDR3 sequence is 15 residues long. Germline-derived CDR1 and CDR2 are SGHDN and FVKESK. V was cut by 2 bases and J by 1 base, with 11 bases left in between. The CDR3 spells CASSQLDRLQETQYF. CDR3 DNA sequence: TGTGCCAGCAGCCAACTTGACAGACTCCAAGAGACCCAGTACTTC.

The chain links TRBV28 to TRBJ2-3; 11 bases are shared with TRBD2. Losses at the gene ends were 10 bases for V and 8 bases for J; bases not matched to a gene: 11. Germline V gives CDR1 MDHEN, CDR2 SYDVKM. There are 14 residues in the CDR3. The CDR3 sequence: CATGTSGSQGTQYF. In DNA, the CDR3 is TGTGCCACCGGCACTAGCGGGAGTCAAGGTACGCAGTATTTT. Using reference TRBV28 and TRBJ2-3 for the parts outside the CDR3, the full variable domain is DVKVTQSSRYLVKRTGEKVFLECVQDMDHENMFWYRQDPGLGLRLIYFSYDVKMKEKGDIPEGYSVSREKKERFSLILESASTNQTSMYLCATGTSGSQGTQYFGPGTRLTVL.

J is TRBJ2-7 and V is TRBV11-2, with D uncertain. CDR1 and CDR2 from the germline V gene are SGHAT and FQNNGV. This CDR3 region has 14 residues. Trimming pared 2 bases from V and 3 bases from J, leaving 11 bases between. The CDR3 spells CASSLNSYIYEQYF. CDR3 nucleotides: TGTGCCAGCAGCTTAAATAGCTATATCTACGAGCAGTACTTC.

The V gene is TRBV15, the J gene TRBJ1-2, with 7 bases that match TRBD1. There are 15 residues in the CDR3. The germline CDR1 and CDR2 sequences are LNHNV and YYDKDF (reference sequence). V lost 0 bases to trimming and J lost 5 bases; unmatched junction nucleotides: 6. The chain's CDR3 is CATSRDMGQLYGYTF. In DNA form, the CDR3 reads TGTGCCACCAGCAGAGATATGGGACAGCTGTATGGCTACACCTTC.

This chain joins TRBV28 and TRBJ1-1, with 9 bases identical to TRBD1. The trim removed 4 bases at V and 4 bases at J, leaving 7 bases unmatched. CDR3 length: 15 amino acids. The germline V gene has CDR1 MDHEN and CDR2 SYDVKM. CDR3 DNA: TGTGCCAGCAGTTCCCCGGGACAGGGAGGCACTGAAGCTTTCTTT. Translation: CASSSPGQGGTEAFF.

The chain's CDR3 is CASSTPGTTYEQYF. As DNA, the CDR3 is TGTGCCAGCAGCACCCCCGGGACCACCTACGAGCAGTACTTC. The genes are TRBV28 and TRBJ2-7, with D perhaps being TRBD1 or TRBD2 (5 bases each). Germline loops: CDR1 MDHEN, CDR2 SYDVKM. The CDR3 extends over 14 amino acids. The germline V and J ends were trimmed by 6 bases and 2 bases, with 14 bases remaining between them.

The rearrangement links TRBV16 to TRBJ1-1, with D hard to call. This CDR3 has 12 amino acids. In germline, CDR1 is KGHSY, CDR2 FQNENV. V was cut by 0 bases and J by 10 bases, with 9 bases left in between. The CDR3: CASSQSRAGAFF. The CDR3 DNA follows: TGTGCCAGCAGCCAATCGAGGGCGGGAGCTTTCTTT.

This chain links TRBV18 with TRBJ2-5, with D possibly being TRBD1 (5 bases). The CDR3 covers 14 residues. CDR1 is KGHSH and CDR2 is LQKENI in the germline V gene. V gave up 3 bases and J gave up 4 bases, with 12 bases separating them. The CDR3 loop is CASSPKAGLETQYF. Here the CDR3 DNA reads TGTGCCAGCTCACCCAAGGCAGGGTTAGAGACCCAGTACTTC.

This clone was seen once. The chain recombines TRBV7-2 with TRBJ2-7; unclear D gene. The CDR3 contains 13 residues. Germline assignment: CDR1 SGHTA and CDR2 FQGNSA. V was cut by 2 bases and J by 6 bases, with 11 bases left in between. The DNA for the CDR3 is TGTGCCAGCAGCTTAACCTCCACAACCGAGCAGTACTTC. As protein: CASSLTSTTEQYF.

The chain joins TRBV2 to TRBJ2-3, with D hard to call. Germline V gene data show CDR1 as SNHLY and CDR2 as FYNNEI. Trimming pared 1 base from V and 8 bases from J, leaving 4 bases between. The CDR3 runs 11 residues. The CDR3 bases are TGTGCCAGCAGTGAAGAGCGTACGCAGTATTTT. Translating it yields CASSEERTQYF.

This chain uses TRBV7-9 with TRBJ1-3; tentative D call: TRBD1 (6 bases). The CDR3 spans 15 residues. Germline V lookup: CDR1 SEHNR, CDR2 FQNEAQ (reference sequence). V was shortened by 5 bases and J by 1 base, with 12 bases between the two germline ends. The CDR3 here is CASSTVTGSGNTIYF. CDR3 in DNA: TGTGCCAGCAGCACTGTTACAGGGTCTGGAAACACCATATATTTT.

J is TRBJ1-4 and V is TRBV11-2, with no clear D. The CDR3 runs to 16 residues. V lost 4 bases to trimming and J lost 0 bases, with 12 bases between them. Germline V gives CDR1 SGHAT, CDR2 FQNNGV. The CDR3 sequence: CASSSLVLTTNEKLFF. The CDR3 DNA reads TGTGCCAGCAGCTCACTTGTCCTAACAACTAATGAAAAACTGTTTTTT.

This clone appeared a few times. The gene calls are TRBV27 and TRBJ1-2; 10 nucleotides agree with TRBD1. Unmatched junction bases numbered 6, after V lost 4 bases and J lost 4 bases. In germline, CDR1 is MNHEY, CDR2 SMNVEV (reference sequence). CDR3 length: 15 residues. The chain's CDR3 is CASSSSWTGGYGYTF. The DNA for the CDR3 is TGTGCCAGCAGTTCCAGCTGGACAGGGGGCTATGGCTACACCTTC.

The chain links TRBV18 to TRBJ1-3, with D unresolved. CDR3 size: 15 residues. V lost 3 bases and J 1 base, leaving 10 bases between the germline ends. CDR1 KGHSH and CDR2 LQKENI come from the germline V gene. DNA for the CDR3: TGTGCCAGCTCACCGGAAGTAGGGTCTGGAAACACCATATATTTT. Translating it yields CASSPEVGSGNTIYF.

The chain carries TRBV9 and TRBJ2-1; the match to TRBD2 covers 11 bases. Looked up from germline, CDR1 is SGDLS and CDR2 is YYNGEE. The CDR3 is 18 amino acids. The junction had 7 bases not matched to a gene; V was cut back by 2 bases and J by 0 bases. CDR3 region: CASSVSGTSGSSYNEQFF. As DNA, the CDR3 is TGTGCCAGCAGCGTTTCAGGGACTAGCGGAAGCTCCTACAATGAGCAGTTCTTC.

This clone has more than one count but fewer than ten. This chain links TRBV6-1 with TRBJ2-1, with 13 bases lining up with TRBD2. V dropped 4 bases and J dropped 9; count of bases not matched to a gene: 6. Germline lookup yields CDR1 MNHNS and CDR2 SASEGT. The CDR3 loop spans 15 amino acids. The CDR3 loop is CASSVGLAGAGEQFF. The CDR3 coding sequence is TGTGCCAGCAGTGTTGGACTAGCGGGAGCGGGTGAGCAGTTCTTC.

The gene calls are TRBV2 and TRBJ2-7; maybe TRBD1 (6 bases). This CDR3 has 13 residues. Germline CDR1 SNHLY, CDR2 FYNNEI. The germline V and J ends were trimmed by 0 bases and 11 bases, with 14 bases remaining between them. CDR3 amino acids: CASSEAALSGEYF. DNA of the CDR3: TGTGCCAGCAGTGAAGCGGCCCTTTCAGGGGAGTACTTC.

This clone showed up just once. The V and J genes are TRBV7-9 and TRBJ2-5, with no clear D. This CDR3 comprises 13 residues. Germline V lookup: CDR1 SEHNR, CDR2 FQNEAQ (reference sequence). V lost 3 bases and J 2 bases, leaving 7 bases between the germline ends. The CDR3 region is CASSLSRQETQYF. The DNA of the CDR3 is TGTGCCAGCAGCTTGTCAAGGCAAGAGACCCAGTACTTC.

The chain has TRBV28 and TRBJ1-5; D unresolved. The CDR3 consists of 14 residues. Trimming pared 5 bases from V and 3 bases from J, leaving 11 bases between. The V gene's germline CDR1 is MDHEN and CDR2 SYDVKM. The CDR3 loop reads CASSPRFDNQPQHF. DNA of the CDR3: TGTGCCAGCAGTCCCAGGTTTGACAATCAGCCCCAGCATTTT.

CDR3 nucleotides: TGCAGCGCCGCGGCAGGGGGACTGACCAAAAACATTCAGTACTTC. Protein sequence: CSAAAGGLTKNIQYF. The rearrangement uses TRBV29-1 and TRBJ2-4, with a possible D match to TRBD1 (7 bases). There are 15 residues in the CDR3. V was trimmed by 7 bases and J by 2 bases, leaving 18 bases between them. The germline V gene encodes CDR1 SQVTM and CDR2 ANQGSEA.

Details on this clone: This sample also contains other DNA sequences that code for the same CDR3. In DNA, the CDR3 is TGTGCCAGCAGGTCTAGCGGGAGGGTCTACGAGCAGTACTTC. Encoded protein: CASRSSGRVYEQYF. V is TRBV28 and J is TRBJ2-7, with 12 positions matching TRBD2. Germline trimming cut 6 bases from V and 3 bases from J; bases unmatched to any gene: 3. CDR3 length: 14 residues. The germline V gene encodes CDR1 MDHEN and CDR2 SYDVKM.